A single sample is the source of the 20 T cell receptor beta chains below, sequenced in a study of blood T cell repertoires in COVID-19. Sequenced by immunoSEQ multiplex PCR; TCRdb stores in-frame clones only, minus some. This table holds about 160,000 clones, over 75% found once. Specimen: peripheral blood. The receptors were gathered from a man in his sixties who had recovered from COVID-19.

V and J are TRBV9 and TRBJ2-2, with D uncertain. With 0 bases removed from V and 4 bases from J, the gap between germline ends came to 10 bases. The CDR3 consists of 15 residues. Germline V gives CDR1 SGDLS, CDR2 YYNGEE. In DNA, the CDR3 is TGTGCCAGCAGCGTAGGTGGTGCGGTCACCGGGGAGCTGTTTTTT. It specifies CASSVGGAVTGELFF.

The chain's CDR3 is CASSTTANTEAFF. The CDR3 DNA reads as TGTGCCAGCAGTACGACAGCGAACACTGAAGCTTTCTTT. The chain carries TRBV12-3 or TRBV12-4 and TRBJ1-1; D is perhaps TRBD1 (5 bases). The length of the CDR3 is 13 residues. V gave up 5 bases and J gave up 1 base, with 8 bases separating them.

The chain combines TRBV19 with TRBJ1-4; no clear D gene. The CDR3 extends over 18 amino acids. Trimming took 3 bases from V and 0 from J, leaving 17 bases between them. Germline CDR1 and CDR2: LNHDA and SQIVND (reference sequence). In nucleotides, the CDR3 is TGTGCCAGTAGTATTGAGGCCCCGGCCTTTGCAACTAATGAAAAACTGTTTTTT. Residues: CASSIEAPAFATNEKLFF.

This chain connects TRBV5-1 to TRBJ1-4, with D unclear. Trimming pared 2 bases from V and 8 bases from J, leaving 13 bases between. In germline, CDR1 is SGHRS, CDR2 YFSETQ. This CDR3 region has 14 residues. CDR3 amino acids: CASSLGMRGEKLFF. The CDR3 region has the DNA TGCGCCAGCAGCTTAGGGATGCGCGGGGAAAAACTGTTTTTT.

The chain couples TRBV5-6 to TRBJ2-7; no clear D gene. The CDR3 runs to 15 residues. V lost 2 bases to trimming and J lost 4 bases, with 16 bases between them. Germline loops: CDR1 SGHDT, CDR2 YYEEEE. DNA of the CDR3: TGTGCCAGCAGCTTAATGTCAAAGAGAAATTACGAGCAGTACTTC. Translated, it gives CASSLMSKRNYEQYF.

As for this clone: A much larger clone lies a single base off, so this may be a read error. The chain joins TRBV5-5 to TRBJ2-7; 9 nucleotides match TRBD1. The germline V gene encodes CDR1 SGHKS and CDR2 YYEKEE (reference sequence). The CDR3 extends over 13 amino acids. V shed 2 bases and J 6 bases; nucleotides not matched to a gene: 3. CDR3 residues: CASSFGTGIEQYF. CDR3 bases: TGTGCCAGCAGCTTCGGGACAGGGATCGAGCAGTACTTC. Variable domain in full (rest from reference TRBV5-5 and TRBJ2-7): DAGVTQSPTHLIKTRGQQVTLRCSPISGHKSVSWYQQVLGQGPQFIFQYYEKEERGRGNFPDRFSARQFPNYSSELNVNALLLGDSALYLCASSFGTGIEQYFGPGTRLTVT.

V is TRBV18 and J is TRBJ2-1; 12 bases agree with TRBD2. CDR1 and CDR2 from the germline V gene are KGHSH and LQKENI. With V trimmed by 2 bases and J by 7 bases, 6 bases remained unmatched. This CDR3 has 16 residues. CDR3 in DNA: TGTGCCAGCTCACCAACTAGCGGGGGGTCCAATAATGAGCAGTTCTTC. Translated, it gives CASSPTSGGSNNEQFF. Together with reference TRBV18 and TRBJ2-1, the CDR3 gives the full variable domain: NAGVMQNPRHLVRRRGQEARLRCSPMKGHSHVYWYRQLPEEGLKFMVYLQKENIIDESGMPKERFSAEFPKEGPSILRIQQVVRGDSAAYFCASSPTSGGSNNEQFFGPGTRLTVL.

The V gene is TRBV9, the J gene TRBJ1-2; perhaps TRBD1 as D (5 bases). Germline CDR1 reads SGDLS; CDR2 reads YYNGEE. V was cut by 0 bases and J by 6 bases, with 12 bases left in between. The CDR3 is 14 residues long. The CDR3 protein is CASSVEEGRDGYTF. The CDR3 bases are TGTGCCAGCAGCGTAGAGGAGGGGCGGGATGGCTACACCTTC.

The chain's CDR3 is CASSLGEFYEQYF. The CDR3 nucleotides are TGTGCCAGCAGCTTAGGCGAGTTTTACGAGCAGTACTTC. This chain links TRBV11-3 with TRBJ2-7; no firm D call. V lost 1 base to trimming and J lost 4 bases, with 8 bases between them. This CDR3 comprises 13 residues. Germline V gives CDR1 SGHNT, CDR2 YENEEA.

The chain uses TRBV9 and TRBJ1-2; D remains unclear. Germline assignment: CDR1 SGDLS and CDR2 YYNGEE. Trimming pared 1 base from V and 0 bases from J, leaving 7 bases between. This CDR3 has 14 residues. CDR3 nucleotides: TGTGCCAGCAGCGTACAGGATTCTAACTATGGCTACACCTTC. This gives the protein CASSVQDSNYGYTF.

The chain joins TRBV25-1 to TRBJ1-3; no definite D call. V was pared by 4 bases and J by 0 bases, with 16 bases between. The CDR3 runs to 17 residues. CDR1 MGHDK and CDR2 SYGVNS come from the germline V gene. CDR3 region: CASSALVDSYSGNTIYF. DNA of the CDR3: TGTGCCAGCAGTGCCCTAGTGGACTCCTACTCTGGAAACACCATATATTTT.

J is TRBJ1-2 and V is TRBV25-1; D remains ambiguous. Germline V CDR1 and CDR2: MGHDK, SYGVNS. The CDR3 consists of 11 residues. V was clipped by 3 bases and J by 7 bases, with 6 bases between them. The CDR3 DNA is TGTGCCAGCAGTGACTTCTCTGGCTACACCTTC. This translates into CASSDFSGYTF.

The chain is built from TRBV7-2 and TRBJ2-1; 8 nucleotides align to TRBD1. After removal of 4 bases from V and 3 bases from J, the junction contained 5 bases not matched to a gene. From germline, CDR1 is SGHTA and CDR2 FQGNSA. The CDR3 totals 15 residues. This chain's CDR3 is CASSYQGAVYNEQFF. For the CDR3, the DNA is TGTGCCAGCAGCTACCAGGGGGCGGTCTACAATGAGCAGTTCTTC.

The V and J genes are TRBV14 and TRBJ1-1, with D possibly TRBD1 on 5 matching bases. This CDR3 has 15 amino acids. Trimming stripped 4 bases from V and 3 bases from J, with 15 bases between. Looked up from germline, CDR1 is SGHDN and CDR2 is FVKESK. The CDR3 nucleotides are TGTGCCAGCAGCCCCCTGGGCGCGGGGGACACTGAAGCTTTCTTT. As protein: CASSPLGAGDTEAFF.

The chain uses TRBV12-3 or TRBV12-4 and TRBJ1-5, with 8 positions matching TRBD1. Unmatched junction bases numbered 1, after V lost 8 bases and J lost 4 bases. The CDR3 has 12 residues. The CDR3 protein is CASGQGNQPQHF. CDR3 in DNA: TGTGCCAGCGGACAGGGAAATCAGCCCCAGCATTTT.

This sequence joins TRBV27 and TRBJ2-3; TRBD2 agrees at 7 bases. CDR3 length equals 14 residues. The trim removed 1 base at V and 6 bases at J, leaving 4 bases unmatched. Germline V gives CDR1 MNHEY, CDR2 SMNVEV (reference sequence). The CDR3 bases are TGTGCCAGCAGTTTATATCTCGGGGGGGATACGCAGTATTTT. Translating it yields CASSLYLGGDTQYF.

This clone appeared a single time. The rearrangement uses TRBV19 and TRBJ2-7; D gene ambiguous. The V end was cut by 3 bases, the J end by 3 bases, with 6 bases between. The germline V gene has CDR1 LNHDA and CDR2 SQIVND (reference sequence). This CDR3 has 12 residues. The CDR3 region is CASSMVGYEQYF. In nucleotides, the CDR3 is TGTGCCAGTAGTATGGTCGGCTACGAGCAGTACTTC.

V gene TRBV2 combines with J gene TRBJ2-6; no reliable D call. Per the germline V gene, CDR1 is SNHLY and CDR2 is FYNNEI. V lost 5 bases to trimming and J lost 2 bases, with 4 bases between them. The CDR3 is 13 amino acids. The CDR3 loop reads CASSITGANVLTF. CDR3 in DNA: TGTGCCAGCAGTATAACTGGGGCCAACGTCCTGACTTTC.

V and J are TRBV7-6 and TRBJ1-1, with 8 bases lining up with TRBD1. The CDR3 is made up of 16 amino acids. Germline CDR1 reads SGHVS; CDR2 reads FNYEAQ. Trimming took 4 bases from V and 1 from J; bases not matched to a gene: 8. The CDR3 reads CASSSIRDRGNTEAFF. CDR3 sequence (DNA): TGTGCCAGCAGCTCCATAAGAGACAGGGGGAACACTGAAGCTTTCTTT.

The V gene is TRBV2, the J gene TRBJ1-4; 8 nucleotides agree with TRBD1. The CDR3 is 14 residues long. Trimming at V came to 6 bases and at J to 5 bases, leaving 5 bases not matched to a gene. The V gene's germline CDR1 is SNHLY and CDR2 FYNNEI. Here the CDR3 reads CASSLTGVNEKLFF. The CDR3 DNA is TGTGCCAGCAGCTTGACAGGGGTAAATGAAAAACTGTTTTTT. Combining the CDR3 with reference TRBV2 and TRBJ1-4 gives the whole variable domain EPEVTQTPSHQVTQMGQEVILRCVPISNHLYFYWYRQILGQKVEFLVSFYNNEISEKSEIFDDQFSVERPDGSNFTLKIRSTKLEDSAMYFCASSLTGVNEKLFFGSGTQLSVL.